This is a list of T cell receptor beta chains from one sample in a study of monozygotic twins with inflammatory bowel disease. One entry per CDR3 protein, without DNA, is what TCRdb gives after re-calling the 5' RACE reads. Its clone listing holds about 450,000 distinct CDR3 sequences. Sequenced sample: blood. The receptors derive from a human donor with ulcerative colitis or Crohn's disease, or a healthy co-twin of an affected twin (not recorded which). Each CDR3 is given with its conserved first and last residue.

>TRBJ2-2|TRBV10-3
CAIRGTANTGELFF
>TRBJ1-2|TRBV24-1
CATSDERGGFNGYTF
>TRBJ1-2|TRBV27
CASSNGGMGYTF
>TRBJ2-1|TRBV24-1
CATSDGVSSYNEQFF
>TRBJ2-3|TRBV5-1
CASSPDFTDTQYF
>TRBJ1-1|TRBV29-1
CSVENRGAEAFF
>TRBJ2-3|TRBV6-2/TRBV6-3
CASRPTGTPNTQYF
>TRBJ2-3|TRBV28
CASLPLGGGPYTQYF
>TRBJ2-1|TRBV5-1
CASSFGNNEQFF
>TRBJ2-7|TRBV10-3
CAISESGGGPVEQYF
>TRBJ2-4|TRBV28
CASSPQGASVIQYF
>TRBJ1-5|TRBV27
CASSIRVDQPQHF
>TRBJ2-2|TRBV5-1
CASSPGQGRNGELFF
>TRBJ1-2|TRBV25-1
CASSESDRKGLYGYTF
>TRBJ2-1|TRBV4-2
CASSSGRAKTNEQFF
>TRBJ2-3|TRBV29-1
CSVYPGTGSTDTQYF
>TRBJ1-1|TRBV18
CASSQDTEAFF
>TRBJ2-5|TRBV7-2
CASRGTGSDQETQYF
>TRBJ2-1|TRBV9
CASSSSSRGEGEQFF
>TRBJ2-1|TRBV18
CASSSNGLAGYNEQFF
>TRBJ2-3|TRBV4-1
CASSQAEYTDTQYF
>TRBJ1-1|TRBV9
CASSDRLGSSEAFF
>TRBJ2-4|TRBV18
CASSPPGKTGTKNIQYF
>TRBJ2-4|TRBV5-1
CASSAALAKNIQYF
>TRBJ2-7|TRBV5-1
CASQTGPRDRIYEQYF
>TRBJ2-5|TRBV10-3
CAISEPLVGETQYF
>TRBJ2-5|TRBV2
CASSQGLAGVEETQYF
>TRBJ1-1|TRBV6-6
CASSTGQGTFF
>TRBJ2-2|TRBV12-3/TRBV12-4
CASTRRATNTGELFF
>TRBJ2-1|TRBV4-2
CASSQELGTSGYNEQFF
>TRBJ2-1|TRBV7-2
CASSLGPGLYNEQFF
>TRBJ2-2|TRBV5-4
CASSPRTQNTGELFF
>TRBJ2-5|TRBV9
CASSASGTPNTNQYF
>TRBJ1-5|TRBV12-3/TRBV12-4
CASSLQLNQPQHF
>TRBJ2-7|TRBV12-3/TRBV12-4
CASSPGLAGGTRYEQYF
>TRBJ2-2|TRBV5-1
CASSFITGNTGELFF
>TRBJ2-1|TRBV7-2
CASSPGGAANEQFF
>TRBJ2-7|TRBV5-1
CASRTGSLAYEQYF
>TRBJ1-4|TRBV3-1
CASSQASGGEKLFF
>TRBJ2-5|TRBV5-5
CASSLGQGGQETQYF
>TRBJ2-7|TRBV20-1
CSASGTGTVEQYF
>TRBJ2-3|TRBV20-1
CSARARTVTDTQYF